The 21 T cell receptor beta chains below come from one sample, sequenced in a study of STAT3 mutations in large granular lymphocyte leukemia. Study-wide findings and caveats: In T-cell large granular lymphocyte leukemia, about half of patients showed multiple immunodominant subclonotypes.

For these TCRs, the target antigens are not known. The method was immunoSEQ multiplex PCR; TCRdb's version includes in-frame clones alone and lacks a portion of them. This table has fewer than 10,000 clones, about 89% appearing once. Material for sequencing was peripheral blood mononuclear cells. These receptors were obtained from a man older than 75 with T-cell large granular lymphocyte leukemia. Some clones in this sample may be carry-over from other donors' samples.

The CDR3 region has the DNA TGTGCCAGCAGCTTGATTACAACAGGCTCGCCGGATACGCAGTATTTT. Protein sequence: CASSLITTGSPDTQYF. This rearrangement joins TRBV5-6 to TRBJ2-3; the D gene is possibly TRBD1 (5 bases). There are 16 residues in the CDR3. Between the trimmed V and J ends, which lost 1 base and 6 bases, there was a span of 18 bases. From germline, CDR1 is SGHDT and CDR2 YYEEEE.

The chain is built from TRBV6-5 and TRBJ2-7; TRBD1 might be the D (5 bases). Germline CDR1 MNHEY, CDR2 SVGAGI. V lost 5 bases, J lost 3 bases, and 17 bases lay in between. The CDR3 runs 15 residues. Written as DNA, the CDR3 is TGTGCCAGCAGTACCCCCGGACACCACCGCTACGAGCAGTACTTC. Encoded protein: CASSTPGHHRYEQYF.

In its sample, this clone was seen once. DNA of the CDR3: TGTGCCAGCAGCGCAACGGGAAGTGGTGAGCAGTTCTTC. Translated, it gives CASSATGSGEQFF. This chain uses TRBV7-9 with TRBJ2-1, with D perhaps matching TRBD2 (5 bases). V lost 5 bases and J 9 bases, leaving 14 bases between the germline ends. The germline gives CDR1 SEHNR, CDR2 FQNEAQ (reference sequence). CDR3 size: 13 residues.

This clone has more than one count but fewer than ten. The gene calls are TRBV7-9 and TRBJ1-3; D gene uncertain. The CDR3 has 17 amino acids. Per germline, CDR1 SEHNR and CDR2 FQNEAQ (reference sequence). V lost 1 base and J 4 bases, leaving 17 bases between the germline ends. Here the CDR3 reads CASSLGLYEEGGNTIYF. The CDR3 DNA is TGTGCCAGCAGCTTAGGCCTCTACGAGGAGGGCGGAAACACCATATATTTT.

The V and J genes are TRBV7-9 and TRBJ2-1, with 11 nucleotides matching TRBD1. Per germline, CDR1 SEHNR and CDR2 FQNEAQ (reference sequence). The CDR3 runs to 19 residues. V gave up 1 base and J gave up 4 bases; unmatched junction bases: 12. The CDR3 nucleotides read TGTGCCAGCAGCTTAGGATCATTGCGTCGGGACAGGGGGTACAATGAGCAGTTCTTC. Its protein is CASSLGSLRRDRGYNEQFF.

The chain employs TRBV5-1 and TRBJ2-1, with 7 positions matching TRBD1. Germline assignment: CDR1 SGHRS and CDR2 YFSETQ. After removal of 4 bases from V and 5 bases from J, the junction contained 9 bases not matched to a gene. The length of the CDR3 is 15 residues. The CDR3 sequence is CASSGMTGSNNEQFF. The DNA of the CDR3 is TGCGCCAGCAGCGGAATGACAGGGTCGAACAATGAGCAGTTCTTC.

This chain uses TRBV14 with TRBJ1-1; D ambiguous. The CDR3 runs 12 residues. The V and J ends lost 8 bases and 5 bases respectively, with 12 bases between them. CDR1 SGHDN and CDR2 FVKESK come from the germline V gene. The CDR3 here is CASGWEGTEAFF. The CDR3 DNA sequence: TGTGCCAGCGGGTGGGAAGGGACTGAAGCTTTCTTT.

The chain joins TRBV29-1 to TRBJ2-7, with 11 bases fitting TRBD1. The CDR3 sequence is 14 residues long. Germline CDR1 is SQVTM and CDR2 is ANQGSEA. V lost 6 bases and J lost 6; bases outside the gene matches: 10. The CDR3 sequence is CSVRPGTGGLEQYF. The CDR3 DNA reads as TGCAGCGTCCGTCCCGGGACAGGGGGACTCGAGCAGTACTTC.

The CDR3 protein is CASSEGGTRLSEQFF. The CDR3 DNA sequence: TGTGCCAGCAGCGAAGGGGGGACTAGGTTGAGTGAGCAGTTCTTC. This rearrangement joins TRBV7-2 to TRBJ2-1; TRBD2 agrees at 8 bases. V dropped 5 bases and J dropped 9; count of bases not matched to a gene: 12. Germline loops: CDR1 SGHTA, CDR2 FQGNSA. CDR3 length equals 15 residues.

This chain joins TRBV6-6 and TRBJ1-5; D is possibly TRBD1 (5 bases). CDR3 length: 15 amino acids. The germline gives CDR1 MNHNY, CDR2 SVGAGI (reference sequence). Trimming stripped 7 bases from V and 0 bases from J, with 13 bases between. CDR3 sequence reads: CASTSGRYSNQPQHF. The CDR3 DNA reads TGTGCCAGCACCTCGGGGCGGTATAGCAATCAGCCCCAGCATTTT.

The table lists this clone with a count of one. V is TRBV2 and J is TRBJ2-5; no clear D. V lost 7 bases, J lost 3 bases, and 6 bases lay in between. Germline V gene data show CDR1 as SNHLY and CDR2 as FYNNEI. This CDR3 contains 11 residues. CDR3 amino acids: CASTGKETQYF. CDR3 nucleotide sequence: TGTGCCAGCACGGGCAAAGAGACCCAGTACTTC.

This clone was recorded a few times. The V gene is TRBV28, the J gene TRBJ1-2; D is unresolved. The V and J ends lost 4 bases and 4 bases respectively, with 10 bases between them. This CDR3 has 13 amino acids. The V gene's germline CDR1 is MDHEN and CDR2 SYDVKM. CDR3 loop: CASSSQSIYGYTF. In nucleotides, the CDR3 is TGTGCCAGCAGTTCCCAGAGTATCTATGGCTACACCTTC.

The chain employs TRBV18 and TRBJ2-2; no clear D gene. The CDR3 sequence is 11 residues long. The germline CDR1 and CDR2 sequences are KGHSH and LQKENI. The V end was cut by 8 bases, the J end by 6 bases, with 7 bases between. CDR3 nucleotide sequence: TGTGCCAGCCGAGGTGCCGGGGAGCTGTTTTTT. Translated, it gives CASRGAGELFF.

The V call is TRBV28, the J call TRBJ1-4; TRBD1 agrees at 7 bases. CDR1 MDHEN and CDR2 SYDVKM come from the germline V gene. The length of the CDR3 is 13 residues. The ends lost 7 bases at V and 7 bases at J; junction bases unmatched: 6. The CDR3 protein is CASNSRGPEKLFF. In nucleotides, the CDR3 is TGTGCCAGCAATAGTAGGGGGCCTGAAAAACTGTTTTTT.

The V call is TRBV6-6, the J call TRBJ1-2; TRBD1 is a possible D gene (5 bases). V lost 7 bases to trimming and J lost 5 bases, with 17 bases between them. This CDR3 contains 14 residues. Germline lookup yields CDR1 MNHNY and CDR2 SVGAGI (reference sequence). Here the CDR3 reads CASNLRGTLYGYTF. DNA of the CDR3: TGTGCCAGCAACCTCAGAGGGACTTTATATGGCTACACCTTC.

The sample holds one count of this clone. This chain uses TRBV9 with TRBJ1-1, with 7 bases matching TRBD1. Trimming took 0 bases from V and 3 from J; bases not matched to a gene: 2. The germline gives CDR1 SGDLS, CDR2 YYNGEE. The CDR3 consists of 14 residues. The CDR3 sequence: CASSVATGDTEAFF. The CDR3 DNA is TGTGCCAGCAGCGTAGCTACAGGGGACACTGAAGCTTTCTTT.

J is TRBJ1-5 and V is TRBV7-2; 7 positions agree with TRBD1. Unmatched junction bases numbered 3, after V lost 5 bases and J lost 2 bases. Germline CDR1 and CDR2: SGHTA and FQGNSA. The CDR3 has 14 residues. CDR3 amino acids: CASSRQGGNQPQHF. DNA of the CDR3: TGTGCCAGCAGCCGACAGGGCGGCAATCAGCCCCAGCATTTT.

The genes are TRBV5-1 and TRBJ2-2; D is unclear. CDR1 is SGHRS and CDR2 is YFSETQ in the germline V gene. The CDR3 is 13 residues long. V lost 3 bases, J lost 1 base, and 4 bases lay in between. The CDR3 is CASSSKNTGELFF. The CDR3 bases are TGCGCCAGCAGCTCCAAGAACACCGGGGAGCTGTTTTTT.

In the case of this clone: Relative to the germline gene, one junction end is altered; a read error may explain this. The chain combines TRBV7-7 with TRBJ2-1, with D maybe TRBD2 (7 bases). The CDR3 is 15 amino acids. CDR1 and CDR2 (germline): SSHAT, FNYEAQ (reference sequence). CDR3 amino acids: CASSLGGAGRDEQFF. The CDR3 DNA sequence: TGTGCTAGCAGCTTAGGGGGGGCAGGCCGAGATGAGCAGTTCTTC.

The CDR3 sequence: CATSRDRGEPQHF. In DNA, the CDR3 is TGTGCCACCAGCAGAGATAGAGGGGAGCCCCAGCATTTT. J is TRBJ1-5 and V is TRBV15; D is possibly TRBD1 (5 bases). Germline V lookup: CDR1 LNHNV, CDR2 YYDKDF (reference sequence). V lost 0 bases and J 8 bases, leaving 8 bases between the germline ends. The CDR3 runs 13 residues.

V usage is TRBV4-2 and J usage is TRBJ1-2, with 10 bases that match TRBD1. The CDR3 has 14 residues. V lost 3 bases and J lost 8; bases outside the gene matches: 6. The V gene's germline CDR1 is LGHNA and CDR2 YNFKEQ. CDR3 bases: TGTGCCAGCAGCCAGGGGACAGGGGACGGAGGCTACACCTTC. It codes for CASSQGTGDGGYTF.